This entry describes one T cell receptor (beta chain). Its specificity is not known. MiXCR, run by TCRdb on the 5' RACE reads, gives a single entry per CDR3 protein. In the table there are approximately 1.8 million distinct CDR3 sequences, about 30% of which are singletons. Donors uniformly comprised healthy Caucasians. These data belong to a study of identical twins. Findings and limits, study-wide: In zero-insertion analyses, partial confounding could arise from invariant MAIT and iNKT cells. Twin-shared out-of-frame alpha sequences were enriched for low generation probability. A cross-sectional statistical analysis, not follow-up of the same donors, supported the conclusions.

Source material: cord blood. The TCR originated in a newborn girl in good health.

The CDR3 DNA is TGCAGTGCTAGAGGGGGTAGAGGGGACGGCACCGGGGAGCTGTTTTTT. Translation gives CSARGGRGDGTGELFF. The genes are TRBV20-1 and TRBJ2-2; D could derive from TRBD1 or TRBD2 (5 bases each). This CDR3 is built from 16 residues. Germline values: CDR1 DFQATT, CDR2 SNEGSKA (reference sequence). The V and J ends lost 1 base and 4 bases respectively, with 16 bases between them.